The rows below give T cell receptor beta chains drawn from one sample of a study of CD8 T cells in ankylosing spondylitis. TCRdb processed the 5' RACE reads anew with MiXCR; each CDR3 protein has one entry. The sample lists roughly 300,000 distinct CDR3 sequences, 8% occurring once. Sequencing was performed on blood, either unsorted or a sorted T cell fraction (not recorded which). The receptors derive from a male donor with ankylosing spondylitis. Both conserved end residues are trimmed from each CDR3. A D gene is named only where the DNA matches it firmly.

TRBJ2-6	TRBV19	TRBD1	ASSIHQGDSSGANVLT
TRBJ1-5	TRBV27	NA	ASRPTAAQPQH
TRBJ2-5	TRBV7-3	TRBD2	ASSLMGTTETQY
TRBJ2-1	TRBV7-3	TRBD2	ASSGSGTSLMHEQF
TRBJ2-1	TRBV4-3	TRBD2	ASSQQRTSDLQF
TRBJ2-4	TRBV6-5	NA	ASSYLGAVDIQY
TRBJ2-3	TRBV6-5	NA	ASSNSGDTQY
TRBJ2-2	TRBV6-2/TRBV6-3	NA	ASSQTPGELF
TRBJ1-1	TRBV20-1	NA	SARAIGWTEAF
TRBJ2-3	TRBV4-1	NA	ASSLRGVTSTDTQY
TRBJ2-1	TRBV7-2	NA	ASSLEWRRNNEQF
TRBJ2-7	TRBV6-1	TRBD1	ASSVPDRVHEQY
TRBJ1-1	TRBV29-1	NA	SARGPQIGAF
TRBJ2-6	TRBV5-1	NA	ASSPVDGANVLT
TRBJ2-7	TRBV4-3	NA	ASSQVSQGLYEQY
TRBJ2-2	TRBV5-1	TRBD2	ASSLLSGTTGELF
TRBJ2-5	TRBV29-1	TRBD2	SAPGGGLLAGEGTQY